This TCR beta chain came from a study of T cell repertoires in cytomegalovirus infection. At the level of the study: Matching HLA type and CMV infection were both indicated by public TCR beta signatures.

At least ten counts were recorded for this clonotype. No antigen is known for it. TCRdb reanalysed the reads using MiXCR and keeps one entry per CDR3 protein. Here the sample spans some 600,000 distinct CDR3 sequences, 20% to 25% being singletons. Overall study findings and caveats: The ex vivo response was dominated by HLA-C-restricted CMV-specific TCR beta clonotypes. Carriers of CMV and the relevant HLA type were discriminated by public TCR beta frequency.

In germline, CDR1 is SGHTA, CDR2 FQGNSA. The ends lost 3 bases at V and 1 base at J; junction bases unmatched: 3. The CDR3 has 15 residues. Sequencing input: CD8+ T cells from PBMCs. This receptor was obtained from a human donor in good health (CMV status not recorded). Some clones in this sample may be carry-over from other donors' samples. The J gene is TRBJ2-4, the V gene TRBV7-2; TRBD1 agrees at 7 bases. The CDR3 loop reads CASSFMGQAKNIQYF. The CDR3 DNA follows: TGTGCCAGCAGCTTTATGGGACAGGCCAAAAACATTCAGTACTTC.